The 31 T cell receptor beta chains listed next were all sequenced from one sample in a study of T cell changes during pregnancy in multiple sclerosis (dated by TCRdb to between 2018 and 2021). Library preparation used the immunoSEQ multiplex PCR assay. TCRdb's version of the immuneACCESS table is confined to in-frame rearrangements and falls short of the full clone set. An unresolved V gene accounts for under half of the shortfall where checked; the remainder is of unknown origin. A total of fewer than 90,000 clones appear in this sample, approximately 92% of them only once. The ten most abundant clones make up roughly 1% of the sample. The sample here was peripheral blood, taken in the first trimester of pregnancy. The receptors shown here come from a female donor with multiple sclerosis, enrolled in a pregnancy study.

The chain carries TRBV2 and TRBJ2-3; 8 nucleotides align to TRBD1. The V and J ends lost 4 bases and 5 bases, in that order; junction bases with no gene match: 2. Germline CDR1 reads SNHLY; CDR2 reads FYNNEI. This CDR3 region has 13 residues. CDR3 sequence: CASSGQGLDTQYF. The CDR3 DNA sequence: TGTGCCAGCAGTGGACAGGGGTTAGATACGCAGTATTTT. Based on the CDR3 plus reference TRBV2 and TRBJ2-3, the full variable domain is EPEVTQTPSHQVTQMGQEVILRCVPISNHLYFYWYRQILGQKVEFLVSFYNNEISEKSEIFDDQFSVERPDGSNFTLKIRSTKLEDSAMYFCASSGQGLDTQYFGPGTRLTVL.

V usage is TRBV12-5 and J usage is TRBJ2-2, with no clear D. V was shortened by 7 bases and J by 4 bases, with 4 bases between the two germline ends. CDR1 is LGHNT, CDR2 FRNRAP, per germline. This CDR3 spans 11 amino acids. CDR3 DNA: TGTGCTAGTGCCCTCACCGGGGAGCTGTTTTTT. As protein: CASALTGELFF.

V gene TRBV5-5 combines with J gene TRBJ1-6; D is possibly TRBD1 (5 bases). Germline loops: CDR1 SGHKS, CDR2 YYEKEE (reference sequence). The CDR3 contains 15 residues. The V end lost 3 bases, the J end lost 1 base, and 8 bases lay between the germline ends. In DNA form, the CDR3 reads TGTGCCAGCAGCTGGCAGGGATCCTATAATTCACCCCTCCACTTT. Its protein is CASSWQGSYNSPLHF.

V gene TRBV28 combines with J gene TRBJ1-5; a weak D match, TRBD1 (5 bases). CDR1 is MDHEN, CDR2 SYDVKM, per germline. V was trimmed by 6 bases and J by 7 bases, leaving 16 bases between them. The CDR3 is made up of 14 amino acids. This chain's CDR3 is CASSLDSSRQPQHF. For the CDR3, the DNA is TGTGCCAGCAGCCTTGACAGTTCCCGGCAGCCCCAGCATTTT.

This rearrangement joins TRBV9 to TRBJ2-5; possible D gene TRBD1, 6 bases. This CDR3 spans 16 amino acids. Germline values: CDR1 SGDLS, CDR2 YYNGEE. Trimming left V 4 bases short and J 11 bases short, with 27 bases between. CDR3 coding DNA: TGTGCCAGCAGCCCACAGACCCAGGGGCCTTACCGTGAGCAGTACTTC. Translated: CASSPQTQGPYREQYF.

The chain links TRBV19 to TRBJ2-5, with TRBD1 matching over 7 bases. Germline CDR1 is LNHDA and CDR2 is SQIVND (reference sequence). There are 13 residues in the CDR3. V lost 6 bases to trimming and J lost 2 bases; unmatched junction nucleotides: 3. This CDR3 is CASRLRGQETQYF. Written as DNA, the CDR3 is TGTGCCAGTAGACTCAGGGGGCAAGAGACCCAGTACTTC.

J is TRBJ2-7 and V is TRBV9; 8 nucleotides match TRBD1. CDR3 size: 14 residues. V gave up 0 bases and J gave up 2 bases; unmatched junction bases: 1. Germline values: CDR1 SGDLS, CDR2 YYNGEE. The CDR3 region is CASSVGDRTYEQYF. In DNA form, the CDR3 reads TGTGCCAGCAGCGTAGGGGACAGGACCTACGAGCAGTACTTC.

The chain has TRBV18 and TRBJ1-1; 9 positions match TRBD1. Germline V gene lookup returns CDR1 KGHSH and CDR2 LQKENI. The V segment lost 7 bases and the J segment 5 bases; nucleotides outside the gene matches: 8. The CDR3 has 14 residues. The CDR3: CASLRGQGRTEAFF. The CDR3 region has the DNA TGTGCCAGCTTGAGAGGACAGGGGAGGACTGAAGCTTTCTTT.

The chain uses TRBV7-6 and TRBJ2-7; TRBD1 is a possible D gene (5 bases). V lost 0 bases to trimming and J lost 5 bases, with 8 bases between them. The CDR3 loop spans 13 amino acids. CDR1 and CDR2 from the germline V gene are SGHVS and FNYEAQ. CDR3 nucleotides: TGTGCCAGCAGCTTAGCGCCCAGGGACGAGCAGTACTTC. This encodes CASSLAPRDEQYF.

The CDR3 spells CASSYRPNQPQHF. The CDR3 bases are TGCGCCAGCAGCTACAGGCCGAATCAGCCCCAGCATTTT. The chain is built from TRBV5-1 and TRBJ1-5; tentatively, D is TRBD1 (5 bases). The CDR3 is 13 amino acids. V was pared by 3 bases and J by 4 bases, with 8 bases between. CDR1 is SGHRS and CDR2 is YFSETQ in the germline V gene.

The gene calls are TRBV10-3 and TRBJ2-3, with 10 bases identical to TRBD1. This CDR3 comprises 15 residues. V lost 6 bases, J lost 4 bases, and 7 bases stayed unmatched. Germline V lookup: CDR1 ENHRY, CDR2 SYGVKD. The CDR3 loop is CAISLTGGDPDTQYF. DNA of the CDR3: TGTGCCATCAGCCTGACAGGGGGCGATCCAGATACGCAGTATTTT.

V gene TRBV4-3 combines with J gene TRBJ2-7; a weak D match, TRBD2 (6 bases). V lost 1 base, J lost 2 bases, and 12 bases lay in between. The CDR3 spans 15 residues. Germline V gene lookup returns CDR1 LGHNA and CDR2 YSLEER. Here the CDR3 reads CASSQARGAPYEQYF. The CDR3 nucleotides read TGCGCCAGCAGCCAAGCGCGCGGGGCACCCTACGAGCAGTACTTC.

The chain recombines TRBV4-1 with TRBJ2-5, with TRBD2 matching over 8 bases. The CDR3 has 13 amino acids. The V gene's germline CDR1 is MGHRA and CDR2 YSYEKL. The J segment lost 7 bases and the V segment lost 4 bases, leaving 5 bases of the junction unmatched. The CDR3 here is CASSPGGQLTQYF. The CDR3 nucleotides are TGCGCCAGCAGCCCGGGGGGGCAGTTGACCCAGTACTTC.

J is TRBJ2-7 and V is TRBV7-9; D ambiguous. Germline V CDR1 and CDR2: SEHNR, FQNEAQ (reference sequence). The V and J ends lost 5 bases and 1 base respectively, with 15 bases between them. The CDR3 consists of 15 residues. Written as DNA, the CDR3 is TGTGCCAGCAGCCTAAGAGGTGGCGGTTCCTACGAGCAGTACTTC. This sequence encodes CASSLRGGGSYEQYF.

V and J are TRBV28 and TRBJ2-3; D gene ambiguous. This CDR3 is 17 amino acids long. The germline V gene encodes CDR1 MDHEN and CDR2 SYDVKM. V lost 4 bases to trimming and J lost 4 bases, with 21 bases between them. CDR3 DNA sequence: TGTGCCAGCAGTTCCCCCCGCTACCCTAATTACCCAGATACGCAGTATTTT. Residues: CASSSPRYPNYPDTQYF.

V and J are TRBV7-9 and TRBJ2-1, with 9 bases identical to TRBD2. CDR3 length: 15 amino acids. The V gene's germline CDR1 is SEHNR and CDR2 FQNEAQ (reference sequence). J was trimmed by 4 bases and V by 5 bases; bases with no gene match: 6. The CDR3 spells CASSDTSGLYNEQFF. The CDR3 bases are TGTGCCAGCAGCGACACTAGCGGGCTATACAATGAGCAGTTCTTC.

Concerning this clone itself: One end of the junction varies from germline; a read error may be responsible. The CDR3 loop reads CASSLGGVTGAFF. As DNA, the CDR3 is TGTGCCAGCAGCTTAGGGGGGGTAACTGGAGCTTTCTTT. This sequence joins TRBV11-2 and TRBJ1-1, with a weak D call TRBD1 (5 bases). The germline CDR1 and CDR2 sequences are SGHAT and FQNNGV. The CDR3 is made up of 13 amino acids. Filled out from reference TRBV11-2 and TRBJ1-1, the complete variable domain reads EAGVAQSPRYKIIEKRQSVAFWCNPISGHATLYWYQQILGQGPKLLIQFQNNGVVDDSQLPKDRFSAERLKGVDSTLKIQPAKLEDSAVYLCASSLGGVTGAFFGQGTRLTVV.

Only one count was recorded for this clone. The V gene is TRBV5-1, the J gene TRBJ2-7, with a tentative D call TRBD2 (5 bases). The V gene's germline CDR1 is SGHRS and CDR2 YFSETQ. This CDR3 is built from 13 residues. Between the trimmed V and J ends, which lost 0 bases and 3 bases, there was a span of 7 bases. In DNA form, the CDR3 reads TGCGCCAGCAGCTTGGGAGGGCACTACGAGCAGTACTTC. The encoded protein is CASSLGGHYEQYF.

The gene calls are TRBV7-9 and TRBJ2-5; TRBD2 aligns across 8 bases. Germline V lookup: CDR1 SEHNR, CDR2 FQNEAQ (reference sequence). The CDR3 runs to 16 residues. The V segment lost 1 base and the J segment 5 bases; nucleotides outside the gene matches: 9. CDR3 DNA: TGTGCCAGCAGCTTAGATGGCGGCGGGGGGACGGAGACCCAGTACTTC. It specifies CASSLDGGGGTETQYF. Variable domain in full (rest from reference TRBV7-9 and TRBJ2-5): DTGVSQNPRHKITKRGQNVTFRCDPISEHNRLYWYRQTLGQGPEFLTYFQNEAQLEKSRLLSDRFSAERPKGSFSTLEIQRTEQGDSAMYLCASSLDGGGGTETQYFGPGTRLLVL.

The V and J genes are TRBV5-1 and TRBJ2-7; possible D gene TRBD2, 5 bases. This CDR3 spans 13 amino acids. The germline V and J ends were trimmed by 5 bases and 2 bases, with 11 bases remaining between them. The V gene's germline CDR1 is SGHRS and CDR2 YFSETQ. This chain's CDR3 is CASSLDGTYEQYF. CDR3 DNA: TGCGCCAGCAGTCTGGACGGGACCTACGAGCAGTACTTC.

This chain joins TRBV28 and TRBJ2-1; tentatively, D is TRBD2 (6 bases). CDR1 and CDR2 from the germline V gene are MDHEN and SYDVKM. The CDR3 sequence is 17 residues long. V lost 5 bases, J lost 5 bases, and 22 bases lay in between. In nucleotides, the CDR3 is TGTGCCAGCAGTACCCGGACTACCTCGGACTTTGACAATGAGCAGTTCTTC. This gives the protein CASSTRTTSDFDNEQFF.

The J gene is TRBJ2-7, the V gene TRBV25-1, with 8 bases fitting TRBD1. J gave up 4 bases and V 5 bases, and 4 bases lay outside the gene matches. The germline V gene encodes CDR1 MGHDK and CDR2 SYGVNS. There are 13 residues in the CDR3. This CDR3 is CASSRTGIYEQYF. The DNA of the CDR3 is TGTGCCAGCAGTCGGACAGGGATTTACGAGCAGTACTTC.

This clone was picked up one time. The V and J genes are TRBV25-1 and TRBJ2-1; 9 bases are shared with TRBD2. Germline loops: CDR1 MGHDK, CDR2 SYGVNS. Trimming took 8 bases from V and 7 from J; bases not matched to a gene: 9. This CDR3 has 14 residues. The CDR3 region has the DNA TGTGCCAGCGAGACTAGCGGAGCCCTGAATGAGCAGTTCTTC. This codes for CASETSGALNEQFF. Full variable domain (missing parts from reference TRBV25-1 and TRBJ2-1): EADIYQTPRYLVIGTGKKITLECSQTMGHDKMYWYQQDPGMELHLIHYSYGVNSTEKGDLSSESTVSRIRTEHFPLTLESARPSHTSQYLCASETSGALNEQFFGPGTRLTVL.

Comments on this clone: A junction end diverges from the germline sequence, so it may reflect a read error. The chain joins TRBV6-1 to TRBJ2-1; 12 nucleotides match TRBD2. Germline-derived CDR1 and CDR2 are MNHNS and SASEGT. This CDR3 is 15 amino acids long. The CDR3, as DNA: TGTGCCAGCAGTGAACTTCCGACTAGCGGGGGACTTCGGATCTTC. Amino acid sequence: CASSELPTSGGLRIF.

The chain recombines TRBV7-8 with TRBJ2-2, with 8 bases fitting TRBD2. The CDR3 extends over 14 amino acids. V shed 6 bases, J shed 4 bases, and the junction held 4 bases outside the gene matches. In germline, CDR1 is SGHVS, CDR2 FQNEAQ. CDR3 bases: TGTGCCAGCAGGAGGACTAGCCGCACCGGGGAGCTGTTTTTT. Its protein is CASRRTSRTGELFF.

In nucleotides, the CDR3 is TGTGCCAGCTCACCCGCCAGGGTTGACTATGGCTACACCTTC. Translated: CASSPARVDYGYTF. The chain employs TRBV18 and TRBJ1-2, with a weak D call TRBD1 (5 bases). CDR3 length: 14 amino acids. With 3 bases removed from V and 3 bases from J, the gap between germline ends came to 11 bases. Germline loops: CDR1 KGHSH, CDR2 LQKENI.

V gene TRBV28 combines with J gene TRBJ2-3; 7 bases are a match to TRBD2. Unmatched junction bases numbered 8, after V lost 8 bases and J lost 3 bases. There are 14 residues in the CDR3. CDR1 MDHEN and CDR2 SYDVKM come from the germline V gene. The CDR3 bases are TGTGCCAGCGAGCAAGCAGCGGGGACAGATACGCAGTATTTT. This translates into CASEQAAGTDTQYF.

The J gene is TRBJ2-1, the V gene TRBV7-9, with TRBD2 matching 7 bases. Trimming at V came to 0 bases and at J to 4 bases, leaving 0 bases not matched to a gene. This CDR3 has 14 residues. CDR1 SEHNR and CDR2 FQNEAQ come from the germline V gene (reference sequence). The CDR3 loop is CASSLAGGYNEQFF. CDR3 bases: TGTGCCAGCAGCTTAGCGGGAGGGTACAATGAGCAGTTCTTC.

The chain is built from TRBV19 and TRBJ1-2; the match to TRBD1 covers 8 bases. The V gene's germline CDR1 is LNHDA and CDR2 SQIVND (reference sequence). There are 15 residues in the CDR3. V was pared by 7 bases and J by 3 bases, with 10 bases of the junction left unmatched. CDR3 sequence: CASNRRGRGDYGYTF. CDR3 sequence (DNA): TGTGCCAGTAATCGCAGGGGGCGCGGGGACTATGGCTACACCTTC. Complete variable domain (other parts from reference TRBV19 and TRBJ1-2): DGGITQSPKYLFRKEGQNVTLSCEQNLNHDAMYWYRQDPGQGLRLIYYSQIVNDFQKGDIAEGYSVSREKKESFPLTVTSAQKNPTAFYLCASNRRGRGDYGYTFGSGTRLTVV.

The chain recombines TRBV2 with TRBJ1-1; D gene uncertain. Looked up from germline, CDR1 is SNHLY and CDR2 is FYNNEI. Trimming left V 4 bases short and J 0 bases short, with 6 bases between. CDR3 length: 13 amino acids. Here the CDR3 DNA reads TGTGCCAGCAGTGCTGACATGAACACTGAAGCTTTCTTT. Translated, it gives CASSADMNTEAFF.

The chain employs TRBV2 and TRBJ1-1; a possible D gene is TRBD1 (5 bases). V lost 6 bases and J lost 1, with 9 bases in between. CDR1 SNHLY and CDR2 FYNNEI come from the germline V gene. This CDR3 contains 13 residues. CDR3 amino acids: CASRDDRNTEAFF. The CDR3 coding sequence is TGTGCCAGCAGGGATGACAGGAACACTGAAGCTTTCTTT. Filled out from reference TRBV2 and TRBJ1-1, the complete variable domain reads EPEVTQTPSHQVTQMGQEVILRCVPISNHLYFYWYRQILGQKVEFLVSFYNNEISEKSEIFDDQFSVERPDGSNFTLKIRSTKLEDSAMYFCASRDDRNTEAFFGQGTRLTVV.